The 30 T cell receptor beta chains below all came from one sample that was sequenced in a study of graft-versus-host responses after intestinal transplantation. Clones were read by immunoSEQ multiplex PCR, and TCRdb kept only the in-frame ones, dropping some. The sample consists of under 15,000 clones, about three quarters of them appearing once. Processing was applied to graft tissue in order to liberate intraepithelial and lamina propria lymphocytes. Specimen: ileum tissue, collected less than 150 days after intestinal transplantation. Receptors were obtained from a human patient who received an intestinal transplant, so some T cells may come from the graft donor.

This clone has a single count. Distinct nucleotide sequences in the sample also encode this CDR3. The chain uses TRBV4-2 and TRBJ2-5, with 8 bases aligning to TRBD1. Trimming took 0 bases from V and 5 from J; bases not matched to a gene: 8. Germline CDR1 is LGHNA and CDR2 is YNFKEQ. This CDR3 is built from 16 residues. The CDR3 DNA is TGTGCCAGCAGCCAAGATCCCGGGACAGGCGGCGAGACCCAGTACTTC. Protein sequence: CASSQDPGTGGETQYF.

This chain uses TRBV7-2 with TRBJ2-7; TRBD2 aligns across 9 bases. CDR3 length equals 15 residues. V lost 0 bases and J lost 4; bases outside the gene matches: 4. CDR1 SGHTA and CDR2 FQGNSA come from the germline V gene. The CDR3 nucleotides are TGTGCCAGCAGCTTAGCGGCTAGCGGGGTTTACGAGCAGTACTTC. Amino acid sequence: CASSLAASGVYEQYF.

This clone was seen a handful of times. V usage is TRBV7-8 and J usage is TRBJ2-5; 9 nucleotides line up with TRBD1. Germline CDR1 SGHVS, CDR2 FQNEAQ. CDR3 size: 15 residues. Losses at the gene ends were 5 bases for V and 5 bases for J; bases not matched to a gene: 9. The CDR3 DNA sequence: TGTGCCAGCAGCACCGGAACAGGGGGCCTGGAGACCCAGTACTTC. Protein product: CASSTGTGGLETQYF. The full variable domain, completed using reference TRBV7-8 and TRBJ2-5, is GAGVSQSPRYKVAKRGQDVALRCDPISGHVSLFWYQQALGQGPEFLTYFQNEAQLDKSGLPSDRFFAERPEGSVSTLKIQRTQQEDSAVYLCASSTGTGGLETQYFGPGTRLLVL.

A few counts support this clone. The chain is built from TRBV28 and TRBJ2-7; possibly TRBD1 for D (5 bases). The CDR3 is 14 residues long. Trimming shortened V by 5 bases and J by 2 bases, and 13 bases separated the two germline ends. Germline V gene sequence: CDR1 MDHEN, CDR2 SYDVKM. CDR3 residues: CASSQGANTYEQYF. CDR3 coding DNA: TGTGCCAGCAGTCAAGGGGCGAATACCTACGAGCAGTACTTC.

The chain is built from TRBV7-9 and TRBJ2-7; 9 bases are a match to TRBD2. The CDR3 runs to 15 residues. Germline V gene lookup returns CDR1 SEHNR and CDR2 FQNEAQ (reference sequence). The V gene end was trimmed by 2 bases and the J gene end by 5 bases; junction bases not matched to a gene: 7. The CDR3 DNA is TGTGCCAGCAGCTTACGCGGGGGGGGCCCCGACGAGCAGTACTTC. Its protein is CASSLRGGGPDEQYF.

This chain joins TRBV7-9 and TRBJ2-5; TRBD2 is a possible D gene (5 bases). Germline CDR1 SEHNR, CDR2 FQNEAQ (reference sequence). V lost 5 bases to trimming and J lost 5 bases, with 27 bases between them. The CDR3 runs 18 residues. CDR3 loop: CASSQSIWTETSRETQYF. The DNA for the CDR3 is TGTGCCAGCAGCCAGAGCATCTGGACGGAAACTAGTAGGGAGACCCAGTACTTC.

The chain recombines TRBV2 with TRBJ2-1; TRBD2 might be the D (7 bases). This CDR3 is 15 amino acids long. The V gene lost 10 bases and the J gene lost 4 bases, with 20 bases spanning the gap. The germline V gene has CDR1 SNHLY and CDR2 FYNNEI. The CDR3 region is CATPTLRGGYNEQFF. CDR3 DNA sequence: TGTGCCACCCCTACCTTGAGGGGGGGTTACAATGAGCAGTTCTTC.

The chain couples TRBV9 to TRBJ2-4, with 16 nucleotides matching TRBD2. CDR3 length equals 15 residues. Germline V gene data show CDR1 as SGDLS and CDR2 as YYNGEE. Trimming removed 2 bases from V and 8 bases from J; junction bases left unmatched: 1. CDR3 residues: CASSVGTSGGDIQYF. In DNA form, the CDR3 reads TGTGCCAGCAGCGTGGGGACTAGCGGGGGGGACATTCAGTACTTC. The variable domain in full, completed from reference TRBV9 and TRBJ2-4, reads DSGVTQTPKHLITATGQRVTLRCSPRSGDLSVYWYQQSLDQGLQFLIQYYNGEERAKGNILERFSAQQFPDLHSELNLSSLELGDSALYFCASSVGTSGGDIQYFGAGTRLSVL.

This chain uses TRBV11-1 with TRBJ2-7, with TRBD1 identical over 8 bases. The germline CDR1 and CDR2 sequences are SGHAT and FQDESV (reference sequence). This CDR3 has 14 amino acids. With V trimmed by 5 bases and J by 5 bases, 8 bases remained unmatched. CDR3 DNA: TGTGCCAGCAGCCGTCAGGACAGGGTCCACGAGCAGTACTTC. Protein product: CASSRQDRVHEQYF.

There are a few counts of this clone. The chain employs TRBV2 and TRBJ2-7; no firm D call. The CDR3 extends over 11 amino acids. V shed 6 bases and J shed 3 bases, with 6 bases lying between them. Germline lookup yields CDR1 SNHLY and CDR2 FYNNEI. CDR3 DNA sequence: TGTGCCAGCAGGACTTTCTACGAGCAGTACTTC. Its protein product is CASRTFYEQYF.

This chain joins TRBV7-2 and TRBJ2-3; a weak D match, TRBD1 (6 bases). CDR3 length: 14 residues. From germline, CDR1 is SGHTA and CDR2 FQGNSA. V lost 8 bases and J lost 0, with 12 bases in between. The CDR3 loop reads CASGRDTSTDTQYF. The CDR3, as DNA: TGTGCCAGCGGACGGGACACAAGCACAGATACGCAGTATTTT.

The CDR3 sequence: CASCRSGPNTGELFF. The CDR3 nucleotides read TGCGCCAGCTGTCGCTCGGGTCCGAACACCGGGGAGCTGTTTTTT. The chain employs TRBV10-1 and TRBJ2-2; no firm D call. The CDR3 length is 15 residues. Germline assignment: CDR1 WNHNN and CDR2 SYGVQD (reference sequence). V was cut by 8 bases and J by 0 bases, with 13 bases left in between.

The chain uses TRBV27 and TRBJ1-2; D is unclear. The CDR3 has 18 amino acids. The V gene's germline CDR1 is MNHEY and CDR2 SMNVEV (reference sequence). V lost 1 base and J 6 bases, leaving 24 bases between the germline ends. CDR3 in DNA: TGTGCCAGCAGTTTATTACCTACCAGCGCATTCTTCTGGGATGGCTACACCTTC. Translated, it gives CASSLLPTSAFFWDGYTF.

The gene calls are TRBV5-1 and TRBJ2-7; 11 bases are a match to TRBD1. The J segment lost 3 bases and the V segment lost 0 bases, leaving 2 bases of the junction unmatched. Germline values: CDR1 SGHRS, CDR2 YFSETQ. The CDR3 has 15 residues. The chain's CDR3 is CASSLGGTGGYEQYF. In nucleotides, the CDR3 is TGCGCCAGCAGCTTGGGGGGGACAGGGGGCTACGAGCAGTACTTC. Supplemented by reference TRBV5-1 and TRBJ2-7, the full variable domain reads KAGVTQTPRYLIKTRGQQVTLSCSPISGHRSVSWYQQTPGQGLQFLFEYFSETQRNKGNFPGRFSGRQFSNSRSEMNVSTLELGDSALYLCASSLGGTGGYEQYFGPGTRLTVT.

The rearrangement uses TRBV6-6 and TRBJ1-5; 7 bases fit TRBD1. V was clipped by 5 bases and J by 7 bases; unmatched bases: 8. The germline V gene has CDR1 MNHNY and CDR2 SVGAGI (reference sequence). The CDR3 is 14 amino acids. CDR3 DNA: TGTGCCAGCAGTCCCACGACAGGGAGGCAGCCCCAGCATTTT. This encodes CASSPTTGRQPQHF.

The J gene is TRBJ1-4, the V gene TRBV7-8; 9 nucleotides align to TRBD1. Germline V CDR1 and CDR2: SGHVS, FQNEAQ. There are 14 residues in the CDR3. J lost 8 bases, V lost 5 bases, and 6 bases had no gene match. The CDR3 sequence: CASSGTGSVEKLFF. Here the CDR3 DNA reads TGTGCCAGCAGCGGGACAGGGTCGGTAGAAAAACTGTTTTTT.

V is TRBV6-1 and J is TRBJ1-1; 8 bases are a match to TRBD1. The ends lost 10 bases at V and 5 bases at J; junction bases unmatched: 9. The length of the CDR3 is 13 residues. The germline V gene has CDR1 MNHNS and CDR2 SASEGT. CDR3 region: CATTGGTGTEAFF. DNA of the CDR3: TGTGCCACCACAGGGGGAACGGGGACTGAAGCTTTCTTT.

V is TRBV5-4 and J is TRBJ2-3, with TRBD2 matching over 9 bases. The J segment lost 0 bases and the V segment lost 0 bases, leaving 8 bases of the junction unmatched. Germline values: CDR1 SGHNT, CDR2 YYREEE (reference sequence). The CDR3 has 18 amino acids. In DNA form, the CDR3 reads TGTGCCAGCAGCTTGGGGGTAGCGGGGGAGTTAAGCACAGATACGCAGTATTTT. Translating it yields CASSLGVAGELSTDTQYF.

The chain uses TRBV14 and TRBJ2-7; D gene uncertain. The CDR3 length is 13 residues. V dropped 2 bases and J dropped 0 bases, with 5 bases sitting between them. Germline V lookup: CDR1 SGHDN, CDR2 FVKESK. CDR3 DNA sequence: TGTGCCAGCAGCCAAAGACTCTCCTACGAGCAGTACTTC. It translates to CASSQRLSYEQYF.

V usage is TRBV6-5 and J usage is TRBJ1-1; 9 bases map to TRBD1. Looked up from germline, CDR1 is MNHEY and CDR2 is SVGAGI. CDR3 size: 13 residues. The trim removed 6 bases at V and 4 bases at J, leaving 3 bases unmatched. The CDR3 DNA follows: TGTGCCAGCAGGGGACAGGGCGGCACTGAAGCTTTCTTT. This codes for CASRGQGGTEAFF.

As regards this clone: This sample also contains other DNA sequences that code for the same CDR3. The chain joins TRBV7-3 to TRBJ2-7; 9 nucleotides match TRBD2. The CDR3 is 15 amino acids. Germline assignment: CDR1 SGHTA and CDR2 FQGTGA. After removal of 1 base from V and 2 bases from J, the junction contained 3 bases not matched to a gene. The CDR3 region is CASSLSGGAAYEQYF. The CDR3 DNA reads as TGTGCCAGCAGCTTAAGCGGGGGGGCCGCCTACGAGCAGTACTTC.

The J gene is TRBJ2-5, the V gene TRBV6-4, with TRBD1 matching over 7 bases. Germline lookup yields CDR1 MRHNA and CDR2 SNTAGT. The CDR3 totals 13 residues. J lost 7 bases, V lost 8 bases, and 10 bases had no gene match. The CDR3 sequence is CASHHDWTGTQYF. The CDR3 DNA is TGTGCCAGCCACCACGACTGGACAGGGACCCAGTACTTC.

The genes are TRBV7-9 and TRBJ1-2; weak D call: TRBD1 (5 bases). V lost 4 bases to trimming and J lost 5 bases, with 14 bases between them. The CDR3 runs to 14 residues. The V gene's germline CDR1 is SEHNR and CDR2 FQNEAQ (reference sequence). DNA for the CDR3: TGTGCCAGCAGCTCCAGGGCCCTGAGGTATGGCTACACCTTC. Residues: CASSSRALRYGYTF.

V is TRBV19 and J is TRBJ1-6, with D unclear. V gave up 4 bases and J gave up 1 base, with 8 bases separating them. The CDR3 consists of 15 residues. Germline CDR1 LNHDA, CDR2 SQIVND (reference sequence). CDR3 sequence (DNA): TGTGCCAGTAGTACAGGAACATCCTATAATTCACCCCTCCACTTT. Protein: CASSTGTSYNSPLHF.

This chain links TRBV29-1 with TRBJ1-3; 7 bases map to TRBD1. Unmatched junction bases numbered 8, after V lost 5 bases and J lost 7 bases. The CDR3 spans 13 residues. Germline loops: CDR1 SQVTM, CDR2 ANQGSEA. The CDR3 nucleotides are TGCAGCGTTAGTCGGGACAGCAGCAACACCATATATTTT. Protein: CSVSRDSSNTIYF.

J is TRBJ1-2 and V is TRBV2; D is ambiguous. CDR1 is SNHLY and CDR2 is FYNNEI in the germline V gene. The CDR3 is made up of 14 amino acids. Trimming removed 7 bases from V and 8 bases from J, with 20 bases in between. CDR3 sequence (DNA): TGTGCCAGCACGTGGCGAGAAGGGAGGGTCGGCTACACCTTC. Amino acids: CASTWREGRVGYTF.

The chain carries TRBV2 and TRBJ1-1, with 10 nucleotides matching TRBD1. The CDR3 is 15 residues long. Unmatched junction bases numbered 8, after V lost 6 bases and J lost 4 bases. Germline V gene lookup returns CDR1 SNHLY and CDR2 FYNNEI. The CDR3, as DNA: TGTGCCAGCAGGCCGACAGGGGGCGGAAGCACTGAAGCTTTCTTT. Amino acid sequence: CASRPTGGGSTEAFF.

This sequence joins TRBV6-5 and TRBJ1-1; D remains ambiguous. V was trimmed by 5 bases and J by 1 base, leaving 5 bases between them. The CDR3 runs to 12 residues. CDR1 and CDR2 (germline): MNHEY, SVGAGI. CDR3 in amino acids: CASSTQNTEAFF. CDR3 in DNA: TGTGCCAGCAGTACTCAGAACACTGAAGCTTTCTTT.

The chain has TRBV29-1 and TRBJ1-1; D is unclear. Trimming shortened V by 0 bases and J by 1 base, and 15 bases separated the two germline ends. Germline lookup yields CDR1 SQVTM and CDR2 ANQGSEA. The CDR3 totals 16 residues. CDR3 coding DNA: TGCAGCGTTGAAGATTTTGGTCGGCGCGGGAACACTGAAGCTTTCTTT. This gives the protein CSVEDFGRRGNTEAFF.

This clone has just one count. This chain links TRBV4-1 with TRBJ2-1; D is perhaps TRBD1 (7 bases). The CDR3 has 16 amino acids. CDR1 MGHRA and CDR2 YSYEKL come from the germline V gene. Between the trimmed V and J ends, which lost 1 base and 10 bases, there was a span of 20 bases. This CDR3 reads CASSQGGGGQVREQFF. For the CDR3, the DNA is TGCGCCAGCAGCCAAGGTGGAGGGGGCCAAGTCAGAGAGCAGTTCTTC.